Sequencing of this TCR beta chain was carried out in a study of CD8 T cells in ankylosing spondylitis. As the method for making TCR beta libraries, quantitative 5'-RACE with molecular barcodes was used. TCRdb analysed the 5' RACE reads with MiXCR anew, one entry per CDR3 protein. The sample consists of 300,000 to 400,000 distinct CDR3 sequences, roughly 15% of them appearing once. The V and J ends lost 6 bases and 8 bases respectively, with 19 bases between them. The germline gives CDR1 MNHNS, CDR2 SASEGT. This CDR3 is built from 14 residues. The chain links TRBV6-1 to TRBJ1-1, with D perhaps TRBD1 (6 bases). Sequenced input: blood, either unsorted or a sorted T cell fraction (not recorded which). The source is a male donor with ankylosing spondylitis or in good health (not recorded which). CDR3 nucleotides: TGTGCCAGCAGAAGAGGAAGGGGGGAAAGGGAAGCTTTCTTT. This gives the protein CASRRGRGEREAFF.